Below are 32 T cell receptor beta chains sequenced from a single sample in a study of chemoradiotherapy in HPV16-positive cancers. Sequencing was performed with immunoSEQ multiplex PCR; in TCRdb, only in-frame clones are kept and a portion is missing. Here the sample spans about 5,300 clones, approximately 71% being singletons. Source: tumor tissue, taken from a patient who underwent chemoradiotherapy. The receptors originated from a human donor with HPV-associated anogenital cancer.

The chain couples TRBV10-3 to TRBJ2-1; D is unclear. The germline V gene encodes CDR1 ENHRY and CDR2 SYGVKD. V was shortened by 6 bases and J by 0 bases, with 12 bases between the two germline ends. The CDR3 length is 15 residues. CDR3 amino acids: CAIRKFPLSYNEQFF. CDR3 nucleotides: TGTGCCATCAGAAAATTTCCTCTCTCCTACAATGAGCAGTTCTTC.

J is TRBJ2-7 and V is TRBV5-1; 7 bases match TRBD1. The CDR3 has 16 amino acids. V lost 5 bases, J lost 0 bases, and 11 bases stayed unmatched. The V gene's germline CDR1 is SGHRS and CDR2 YFSETQ. The CDR3: CASRSSPTGSSYEQYF. The CDR3, as DNA: TGCGCCAGCAGATCCTCGCCGACAGGGTCCTCCTACGAGCAGTACTTC.

This clone was detected only a few times. V is TRBV11-2 and J is TRBJ2-7; TRBD2 matches 9 bases. Per the germline V gene, CDR1 is SGHAT and CDR2 is FQNNGV. This CDR3 has 17 residues. V lost 2 bases to trimming and J lost 5 bases; unmatched junction nucleotides: 13. The CDR3 DNA sequence: TGTGCCAGCAGCTTATTACTAGCGGGCCGAAAGGGGCACGAGCAGTACTTC. Amino acids: CASSLLLAGRKGHEQYF.

The rearrangement links TRBV30 to TRBJ2-3; 10 nucleotides agree with TRBD2. J lost 4 bases, V lost 0 bases, and 4 bases had no gene match. Germline values: CDR1 GTSNPN, CDR2 SVGIG (reference sequence). The CDR3 consists of 15 residues. The CDR3: CAWSVKSGRADTQYF. The CDR3 nucleotides are TGTGCCTGGAGTGTGAAAAGCGGGAGGGCAGATACGCAGTATTTT.

The chain links TRBV5-1 to TRBJ2-2; no definite D call. This CDR3 spans 14 amino acids. Trimming removed 0 bases from V and 3 bases from J, with 6 bases in between. The germline gives CDR1 SGHRS, CDR2 YFSETQ. DNA of the CDR3: TGCGCCAGCAGCTTGGCCTTGGACACCGGGGAGCTGTTTTTT. This translates into CASSLALDTGELFF. Supplemented by reference TRBV5-1 and TRBJ2-2, the full variable domain reads KAGVTQTPRYLIKTRGQQVTLSCSPISGHRSVSWYQQTPGQGLQFLFEYFSETQRNKGNFPGRFSGRQFSNSRSEMNVSTLELGDSALYLCASSLALDTGELFFGEGSRLTVL.

This clone was seen once. The chain couples TRBV9 to TRBJ2-1, with D unclear. From germline, CDR1 is SGDLS and CDR2 YYNGEE. Trimming shortened V by 1 base and J by 9 bases, and 8 bases separated the two germline ends. The CDR3 has 12 amino acids. The CDR3 reads CASSVSVGEQFF. For the CDR3, the DNA is TGTGCCAGCAGCGTAAGTGTCGGTGAGCAGTTCTTC.

V gene TRBV4-3 combines with J gene TRBJ1-1; possibly TRBD1 for D (5 bases). Germline V gene sequence: CDR1 LGHNA, CDR2 YSLEER. With 0 bases removed from V and 10 bases from J, the gap between germline ends came to 12 bases. The CDR3 spans 13 residues. The CDR3 DNA reads as TGCGCCAGCAGCCAAGAAAGTTGGGGGAGAGCTTTCTTT. It yields the protein CASSQESWGRAFF.

The chain employs TRBV30 and TRBJ1-6, with 8 positions matching TRBD1. Germline CDR1 reads GTSNPN; CDR2 reads SVGIG (reference sequence). The CDR3 contains 16 residues. J was trimmed by 7 bases and V by 6 bases; bases with no gene match: 14. The CDR3, as DNA: TGTGCCTGCCTGGGAGCAGGGGGCGCGAAGAATTCACCCCTCCACTTT. The encoded protein is CACLGAGGAKNSPLHF.

Details on this clone: The germline gene is not matched at one end of the junction; a read error may be the cause. The chain uses TRBV15 and TRBJ2-7; TRBD1 matches at 9 bases. The length of the CDR3 is 14 residues. The germline V gene encodes CDR1 LNHNV and CDR2 YYDKDF (reference sequence). The CDR3 loop reads CATTQDRGSSEQYF. The CDR3 nucleotides read TGTGCCACCACCCAGGACAGGGGTTCCTCCGAGCAGTACTTC.

The chain has TRBV25-1 and TRBJ1-2; perhaps TRBD1 as D (5 bases). CDR1 MGHDK and CDR2 SYGVNS come from the germline V gene. V shed 0 bases and J shed 7 bases, with 12 bases lying between them. CDR3 length equals 14 residues. CDR3 bases: TGTGCCAGCAGTGAATATGGGGGGAGGGCTGGCTACACCTTC. This translates into CASSEYGGRAGYTF.

The chain combines TRBV27 with TRBJ2-7, with 7 bases aligning to TRBD2. The length of the CDR3 is 14 residues. CDR1 is MNHEY, CDR2 SMNVEV, per germline (reference sequence). The J segment lost 4 bases and the V segment lost 6 bases, leaving 9 bases of the junction unmatched. The CDR3 is CASRINRDYYEQYF. As DNA, the CDR3 is TGTGCCAGCAGAATAAACCGGGACTATTACGAGCAGTACTTC.

This sequence joins TRBV7-3 and TRBJ2-2; TRBD2 agrees at 12 bases. Trimming at V came to 1 base and at J to 5 bases, leaving 17 bases not matched to a gene. In germline, CDR1 is SGHTA, CDR2 FQGTGA. This CDR3 contains 21 residues. CDR3 DNA: TGTGCCAGCAGCTTAAGCCCCCTAGCGGGAGGGCCCTCTGTTCGGACCGGGGAGCTGTTTTTT. Translated, it gives CASSLSPLAGGPSVRTGELFF. Filled out from reference TRBV7-3 and TRBJ2-2, the complete variable domain reads GAGVSQTPSNKVTEKGKYVELRCDPISGHTALYWYRQSLGQGPEFLIYFQGTGAADDSGLPNDRFFAVRPEGSVSTLKIQRTERGDSAVYLCASSLSPLAGGPSVRTGELFFGEGSRLTVL.

In DNA, the CDR3 is TGTGCCAGCAGCTTGGATCTCGACGCTGGGGCCAACGTCCTGACTTTC. Amino acids: CASSLDLDAGANVLTF. The chain couples TRBV5-6 to TRBJ2-6; no clear D gene. Germline values: CDR1 SGHDT, CDR2 YYEEEE. The CDR3 totals 16 residues. V was clipped by 0 bases and J by 2 bases, with 9 bases between them.

This clone was detected only a few times. This chain joins TRBV12-5 and TRBJ2-1; TRBD1 is a possible D gene (5 bases). In germline, CDR1 is LGHNT, CDR2 FRNRAP. Trimming stripped 5 bases from V and 0 bases from J, with 11 bases between. The CDR3 runs to 15 residues. CDR3 DNA sequence: TGTGCTAGTGGTCTCAGGGATGGCTCCTACAATGAGCAGTTCTTC. This codes for CASGLRDGSYNEQFF. The full variable domain, in which reference TRBV12-5 and TRBJ2-1 provide the parts outside the CDR3, is DARVTQTPRHKVTEMGQEVTMRCQPILGHNTVFWYRQTMMQGLELLAYFRNRAPLDDSGMPKDRFSAEMPDATLATLKIQPSEPRDSAVYFCASGLRDGSYNEQFFGPGTRLTVL.

V gene TRBV6-5 combines with J gene TRBJ2-5; D is undetermined. V was shortened by 5 bases and J by 5 bases, with 18 bases between the two germline ends. This CDR3 spans 15 amino acids. In germline, CDR1 is MNHEY, CDR2 SVGAGI. CDR3 bases: TGTGCCAGCAGTACCCGCAGTCCTACCTCCGAGACCCAGTACTTC. Protein product: CASSTRSPTSETQYF.

This chain joins TRBV6-1 and TRBJ2-1; D gene ambiguous. There are 14 residues in the CDR3. CDR1 is MNHNS, CDR2 SASEGT, per germline. Between the trimmed V and J ends, which lost 6 bases and 0 bases, there was a span of 9 bases. This chain's CDR3 is CASRPGSSYNEQFF. CDR3 bases: TGTGCCAGCAGACCAGGCTCCTCCTACAATGAGCAGTTCTTC.

This clone was observed a few times. The chain couples TRBV7-3 to TRBJ2-1; 15 bases line up with TRBD2. The CDR3 covers 17 residues. Germline V CDR1 and CDR2: SGHTA, FQGTGA. V lost 4 bases to trimming and J lost 8 bases; unmatched junction nucleotides: 9. CDR3 protein: CASSSGTSGRPFDEQFF. CDR3 bases: TGTGCCAGCAGCTCAGGGACTAGCGGGAGGCCTTTCGATGAGCAGTTCTTC. The whole variable domain, remainder taken from reference TRBV7-3 and TRBJ2-1, is GAGVSQTPSNKVTEKGKYVELRCDPISGHTALYWYRQSLGQGPEFLIYFQGTGAADDSGLPNDRFFAVRPEGSVSTLKIQRTERGDSAVYLCASSSGTSGRPFDEQFFGPGTRLTVL.

This clone was recorded a few times. This rearrangement joins TRBV4-1 to TRBJ2-7, with 11 bases lining up with TRBD2. CDR3 length: 20 residues. Germline CDR1 and CDR2: MGHRA and YSYEKL. The V gene end was trimmed by 0 bases and the J gene end by 3 bases; junction bases not matched to a gene: 16. CDR3 in amino acids: CASSQEPGLAGTIGSYEQYF. The CDR3 region has the DNA TGCGCCAGCAGCCAAGAGCCCGGACTAGCGGGTACAATCGGAAGCTACGAGCAGTACTTC.

The chain links TRBV30 to TRBJ2-6; D not resolved. V lost 8 bases and J lost 0, with 8 bases in between. CDR3 length equals 13 residues. Looked up from germline, CDR1 is GTSNPN and CDR2 is SVGIG (reference sequence). The CDR3 is CAGRISGANVLTF. CDR3 bases: TGTGCCGGACGTATCTCTGGGGCCAACGTCCTGACTTTC.

A few counts support this clone. The chain employs TRBV28 and TRBJ2-3, with D maybe TRBD2 (5 bases). In germline, CDR1 is MDHEN, CDR2 SYDVKM. V was pared by 3 bases and J by 0 bases, with 10 bases between. CDR3 size: 15 residues. The CDR3 coding sequence is TGTGCCAGCAGTTTGGGAGTAGACAGCACAGATACGCAGTATTTT. Protein product: CASSLGVDSTDTQYF.

This clone has only one observation. This chain uses TRBV6-1 with TRBJ2-1; a weak D match, TRBD1 (6 bases). CDR3 length: 14 amino acids. Germline V CDR1 and CDR2: MNHNS, SASEGT. V lost 11 bases and J lost 4, with 18 bases in between. The CDR3 is CAGRTGTRYNEQFF. CDR3 sequence (DNA): TGTGCCGGCCGAACCGGGACACGGTACAATGAGCAGTTCTTC.

The gene calls are TRBV7-2 and TRBJ2-4; 9 positions match TRBD2. Germline assignment: CDR1 SGHTA and CDR2 FQGNSA. The trim removed 5 bases at V and 2 bases at J, leaving 7 bases unmatched. There are 16 residues in the CDR3. This CDR3 reads CASSPQAGGSKNIQYF. The CDR3 coding sequence is TGTGCCAGCAGCCCCCAAGCGGGAGGTTCCAAAAACATTCAGTACTTC.

The CDR3 nucleotides read TGTGCCAGCAGTTTCCTCACTAGCGGTGCCTACAATGAGCAGTTCTTC. It encodes CASSFLTSGAYNEQFF. This chain connects TRBV28 to TRBJ2-1; 8 nucleotides agree with TRBD2. This CDR3 has 16 residues. CDR1 is MDHEN and CDR2 is SYDVKM in the germline V gene. The V gene end was trimmed by 3 bases and the J gene end by 2 bases; junction bases not matched to a gene: 6.

V is TRBV7-9 and J is TRBJ2-3, with D uncertain. V lost 0 bases, J lost 4 bases, and 14 bases lay in between. The CDR3 length is 16 residues. Per the germline V gene, CDR1 is SEHNR and CDR2 is FQNEAQ (reference sequence). CDR3 DNA sequence: TGTGCCAGCAGCTTAGCATACTCGGGTTCCGCAGATACGCAGTATTTT. Translated, it gives CASSLAYSGSADTQYF.

V is TRBV5-1 and J is TRBJ1-6; 7 positions match TRBD1. The ends lost 0 bases at V and 7 bases at J; junction bases unmatched: 4. Germline assignment: CDR1 SGHRS and CDR2 YFSETQ. The CDR3 covers 15 residues. DNA of the CDR3: TGCGCCAGCAGCTTGGAAGGGGGCCGAAATTCACCCCTCCACTTT. Residues: CASSLEGGRNSPLHF. Variable domain in full (rest from reference TRBV5-1 and TRBJ1-6): KAGVTQTPRYLIKTRGQQVTLSCSPISGHRSVSWYQQTPGQGLQFLFEYFSETQRNKGNFPGRFSGRQFSNSRSEMNVSTLELGDSALYLCASSLEGGRNSPLHFGNGTRLTVT.

This clone is labeled as large (0.1 to 1%). The rearrangement links TRBV28 to TRBJ2-7; D may be TRBD1 or TRBD2 (5 bases each). The CDR3 loop spans 14 amino acids. Trimming took 6 bases from V and 5 from J, leaving 17 bases between them. Germline loops: CDR1 MDHEN, CDR2 SYDVKM. The CDR3 DNA reads TGTGCCAGCAGACTTCCGGGACCCGCGAACGAGCAGTACTTC. Protein product: CASRLPGPANEQYF.

This clone was seen a single time. The chain employs TRBV21-1 and TRBJ2-1; the table's D call, TRBD2, has no DNA check behind it. TRBV21-1 counts as a pseudogene. The CDR3 extends over 17 amino acids. The CDR3 is CASSKMGLGGKANEQFF. Written as DNA, the CDR3 is TGTGCCAGCAGCAAGATGGGTCTGGGCGGGAAGGCGAATGAGCAGTTCTTC.

The chain is built from TRBV5-1 and TRBJ2-5, with TRBD1 matching 9 bases. This CDR3 is 15 amino acids long. Germline V gives CDR1 SGHRS, CDR2 YFSETQ. Trimming at V came to 3 bases and at J to 5 bases, leaving 8 bases not matched to a gene. CDR3 sequence reads: CASSWAGTGYETQYF. As DNA, the CDR3 is TGCGCCAGCAGCTGGGCCGGGACAGGGTACGAGACCCAGTACTTC.

The chain carries TRBV11-3 and TRBJ2-3; D call uncertain. CDR3 length: 13 amino acids. CDR1 SGHNT and CDR2 YENEEA come from the germline V gene. V was shortened by 4 bases and J by 1 base, with 6 bases between the two germline ends. In DNA, the CDR3 is TGTGCCAGCAGCTGGCGGCGCACAGATACGCAGTATTTT. As protein: CASSWRRTDTQYF.

The chain has TRBV11-3 and TRBJ2-5, with D perhaps TRBD2 (5 bases). V was pared by 3 bases and J by 4 bases, with 6 bases between. The CDR3 is 12 amino acids. CDR1 is SGHNT and CDR2 is YENEEA in the germline V gene. CDR3: CASSFAGETQYF. As DNA, the CDR3 is TGTGCCAGCAGCTTTGCGGGAGAGACCCAGTACTTC.

The chain uses TRBV7-9 and TRBJ2-5; 9 bases are a match to TRBD2. V was clipped by 3 bases and J by 2 bases; unmatched bases: 7. From germline, CDR1 is SEHNR and CDR2 FQNEAQ (reference sequence). This CDR3 region has 16 residues. The CDR3 loop is CASSFGATSGQETQYF. CDR3 coding DNA: TGTGCCAGCAGCTTTGGGGCCACTAGCGGGCAAGAGACCCAGTACTTC.

The J gene is TRBJ2-1, the V gene TRBV4-1; D uncertain. This CDR3 has 13 amino acids. Germline CDR1 MGHRA, CDR2 YSYEKL. Between the trimmed V and J ends, which lost 5 bases and 7 bases, there was a span of 12 bases. CDR3 sequence: CASSNPGPNEQFF. The DNA of the CDR3 is TGCGCCAGCAGCAACCCGGGTCCTAATGAGCAGTTCTTC.